Following are 14 T cell receptor beta chains from one sample sequenced in a study of cytomegalovirus exposure and HLA in healthy donors. Primers: 60 Vbeta forward and 13 Jbeta reverse. Produced via immunoSEQ multiplex PCR; TCRdb's table is partial and in-frame only. The sample shows about 250,000 clones, around four fifths of them seen only once. The specimen sequenced was PBMCs. These receptors originate from a boy younger than 18 in good health and CMV-seronegative.

This clone appeared a few times. The V gene is TRBV9, the J gene TRBJ2-7; D might be TRBD1 (5 bases). CDR3 length: 15 residues. Germline values: CDR1 SGDLS, CDR2 YYNGEE. Trimming took 0 bases from V and 3 from J, leaving 13 bases between them. The DNA of the CDR3 is TGTGCCAGCAGCGTAGACCTGGGGCCCTTCTACGAGCAGTACTTC. It specifies CASSVDLGPFYEQYF.

This clone turned up a few times. The V call is TRBV29-1, the J call TRBJ1-1; TRBD1 matches at 8 bases. Germline assignment: CDR1 SQVTM and CDR2 ANQGSEA. The CDR3 length is 12 residues. Trimming at V came to 7 bases and at J to 5 bases, leaving 6 bases not matched to a gene. The CDR3 DNA is TGCAGCGGTCGACAGGGGAAGACTGAAGCTTTCTTT. Encoded protein: CSGRQGKTEAFF.

This clone was detected only once. The same CDR3 can be traced to other DNA sequences in this sample. In DNA, the CDR3 is TGTGCCAGTCGAACCCGACAGGGGACCTTCTATGGCTACACCTTC. Translated, it gives CASRTRQGTFYGYTF. This chain connects TRBV19 to TRBJ1-2; 8 bases map to TRBD1. The CDR3 spans 15 residues. The germline V gene has CDR1 LNHDA and CDR2 SQIVND (reference sequence). With V trimmed by 8 bases and J by 4 bases, 12 bases remained unmatched.

The rearrangement joins TRBV7-8 to TRBJ1-2; TRBD1 matches 8 bases. The CDR3 is 17 residues long. V lost 3 bases to trimming and J lost 3 bases; unmatched junction nucleotides: 12. Germline assignment: CDR1 SGHVS and CDR2 FQNEAQ. The CDR3: CASSLIQGVMADYGYTF. In DNA, the CDR3 is TGTGCCAGCAGCTTGATACAGGGGGTCATGGCGGACTATGGCTACACCTTC.

The chain has TRBV29-1 and TRBJ2-7, with D maybe TRBD1 (7 bases). The CDR3 sequence is 14 residues long. Per the germline V gene, CDR1 is SQVTM and CDR2 is ANQGSEA. The ends were cut back, 1 base at V and 3 bases at J, with 13 bases in the middle. This CDR3 is CSVEVIRGDYEQYF. In DNA, the CDR3 is TGCAGCGTTGAAGTGATCAGGGGGGACTACGAGCAGTACTTC.

Here the CDR3 DNA reads TGTGCCAGCAGTGAGGAAGGGGGCAGGGGCTACACCTTC. This sequence encodes CASSEEGGRGYTF. This chain joins TRBV2 and TRBJ1-2; 7 bases are a match to TRBD1. Germline CDR1 and CDR2: SNHLY and FYNNEI. The CDR3 extends over 13 amino acids. Losses at the gene ends were 3 bases for V and 8 bases for J; bases not matched to a gene: 6.

The J gene is TRBJ2-5, the V gene TRBV29-1; 11 bases match TRBD2. Germline CDR1 is SQVTM and CDR2 is ANQGSEA. Losses at the gene ends were 6 bases for V and 4 bases for J; bases not matched to a gene: 4. The CDR3 is 13 amino acids. CDR3 region: CSVRGLAAETQYF. The CDR3 bases are TGCAGCGTGAGGGGACTAGCGGCAGAGACCCAGTACTTC.

The table lists this clone with a count of one. J is TRBJ1-1 and V is TRBV18, with a weak D call TRBD1 (6 bases). CDR3 length equals 14 residues. Germline CDR1 reads KGHSH; CDR2 reads LQKENI. The V end was cut by 4 bases, the J end by 3 bases, with 12 bases between. The CDR3 sequence is CASSRPGADTEAFF. CDR3 DNA: TGTGCCAGCTCACGCCCAGGGGCGGACACTGAAGCTTTCTTT.

The chain has TRBV5-1 and TRBJ2-1; no clear D. Trimming removed 0 bases at V and 6 bases at J, with 4 bases between. The CDR3 is made up of 12 amino acids. Germline CDR1 is SGHRS and CDR2 is YFSETQ. The CDR3 nucleotides read TGCGCCAGCAGCTTGGGGGCCAATGAGCAGTTCTTC. This codes for CASSLGANEQFF.

This clone was observed a few times. This chain's CDR3 is CASSDYGRTYEQYF. DNA of the CDR3: TGTGCCAGCAGTGATTACGGTCGCACCTACGAGCAGTACTTC. The rearrangement joins TRBV6-1 to TRBJ2-7; the D is unclear. In germline, CDR1 is MNHNS, CDR2 SASEGT. The V gene lost 3 bases and the J gene lost 2 bases, with 11 bases spanning the gap. This CDR3 comprises 14 residues.

The genes are TRBV9 and TRBJ2-7, with D possibly being TRBD2 (6 bases). The ends were cut back, 2 bases at V and 2 bases at J, with 17 bases in the middle. Germline V CDR1 and CDR2: SGDLS, YYNGEE. The CDR3 is made up of 16 amino acids. DNA of the CDR3: TGTGCCAGCAGCGTCTCTACTGGACTAATTCCCTACGAGCAGTACTTC. Translation gives CASSVSTGLIPYEQYF.

The chain combines TRBV6-6 with TRBJ2-7, with D hard to call. V lost 0 bases to trimming and J lost 6 bases, with 6 bases between them. The CDR3 has 12 residues. The germline gives CDR1 MNHNY, CDR2 SVGAGI (reference sequence). The CDR3, as DNA: TGTGCCAGCAGTTACTCTCTCAGCGAGCAGTACTTC. It yields the protein CASSYSLSEQYF.

The V and J genes are TRBV5-1 and TRBJ1-1; no firm D call. Germline V CDR1 and CDR2: SGHRS, YFSETQ. This CDR3 contains 13 residues. Trimming removed 1 base from V and 3 bases from J, with 7 bases in between. This chain's CDR3 is CASSLRQDTEAFF. CDR3 nucleotides: TGCGCCAGCAGCTTGAGGCAGGACACTGAAGCTTTCTTT.

The chain couples TRBV29-1 to TRBJ2-1; TRBD1 agrees at 9 bases. Germline CDR1 SQVTM, CDR2 ANQGSEA. The CDR3 length is 19 residues. V lost 0 bases to trimming and J lost 5 bases; unmatched junction nucleotides: 17. CDR3 sequence: CSVEDIGTGSMLWNNEQFF. CDR3 nucleotide sequence: TGCAGCGTTGAAGATATTGGGACAGGGAGTATGTTGTGGAACAATGAGCAGTTCTTC.